This T cell receptor (beta chain) was captured in a study of CD8 T cells in Susac syndrome. Notes on the study in general: As the study acknowledged, the number of individuals in its TCR sequencing and HLA analysis was relatively small.

Negative isolation yielded CD8+ and CD4+ T cells; FACS enriched TEMRA cells. The RNA, about 0.5 to 1 ug, was put through reverse transcription using random hexamers. The immunoSEQ assay covered 54 Vbeta and 13 Jbeta segments for CDR3. TCRdb reprocessed the immunoSEQ multiplex PCR reads via MiXCR and lists one record per CDR3 protein. The sample lists about 430,000 distinct CDR3 sequences; 85% were seen once. Of note for this clonotype: Antigen: not known.

Trimming pared 8 bases from V and 4 bases from J, leaving 18 bases between. Germline CDR1 is LNHDA and CDR2 is SQIVND (reference sequence). The CDR3 sequence is 16 residues long. The V gene is TRBV19, the J gene TRBJ2-6, with a possible D match to TRBD2 (6 bases). Sequenced material: CD8+ T cells from PBMCs. The source is a human donor with multiple sclerosis. CDR3 DNA sequence: TGTGCCAGTTATTCCCCCGGGGACTTGGGGGCCAACGTCCTGACTTTC. Translating gives CASYSPGDLGANVLTF.